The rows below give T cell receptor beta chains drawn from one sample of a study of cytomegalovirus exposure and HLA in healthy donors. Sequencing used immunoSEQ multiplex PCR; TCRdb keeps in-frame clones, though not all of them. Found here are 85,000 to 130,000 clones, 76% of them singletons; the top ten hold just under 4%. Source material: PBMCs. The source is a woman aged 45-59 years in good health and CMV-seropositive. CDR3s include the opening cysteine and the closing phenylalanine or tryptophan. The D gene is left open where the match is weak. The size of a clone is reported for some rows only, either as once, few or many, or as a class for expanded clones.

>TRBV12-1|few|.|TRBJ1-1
TGTGCCAGCAGCTTCAGCACCTCACAGGGGGTCTCTGAAGCTTTCTTT
CASSFSTSQGVSEAFF
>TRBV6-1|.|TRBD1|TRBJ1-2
TGTGCCAGCAGTGAAGGATCCAGGGGGCTATATGGCTACACCTTC
CASSEGSRGLYGYTF
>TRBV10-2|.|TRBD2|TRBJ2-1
TGCGCCAGCAGTGAAGCAGGACTAGCGGGTTTGGGTGAGCAGTTCTTC
CASSEAGLAGLGEQFF
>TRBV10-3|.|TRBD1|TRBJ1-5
TGTGCCACCCGACAGGGCCTCGGGGATCAGCCCCAGCATTTT
CATRQGLGDQPQHF
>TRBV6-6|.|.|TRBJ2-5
TGTGCCAGCAGTCCACAGGCCAGCCAGGAGACCCAGTACTTC
CASSPQASQETQYF
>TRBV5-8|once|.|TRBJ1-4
TGTGCCAGCAGCTCCGACCCGGGCTCCCGGGGTGAAAAACTGTTTTTT
CASSSDPGSRGEKLFF
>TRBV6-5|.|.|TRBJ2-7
TGTGCCAGCAGATCCCAGGGGTTTCGAGAGCAGTACTTC
CASRSQGFREQYF
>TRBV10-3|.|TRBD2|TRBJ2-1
TGTGCCATCAGTGTTCCGGGACTAACCGACAATGAGCAGTTCTTC
CAISVPGLTDNEQFF
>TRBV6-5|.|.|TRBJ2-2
TGTGCCAGCAGCCCGCCCCGGGAGAACACCGGGGAGCTGTTTTTT
CASSPPRENTGELFF
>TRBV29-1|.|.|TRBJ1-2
TGCAGCGTTGTACCTGGAGATGGCTATGGCTACACCTTC
CSVVPGDGYGYTF
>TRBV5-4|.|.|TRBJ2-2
TGTGCCAGCAGCTTGGGCCGCTGGCGGATGAACACCGGGGAGCTGTTTTTT
CASSLGRWRMNTGELFF
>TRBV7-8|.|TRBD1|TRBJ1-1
TGTGCCAGCAGCATTTCTGGAGGGGGCGCGTATTTGAACACTGAAGCTTTCTTT
CASSISGGGAYLNTEAFF
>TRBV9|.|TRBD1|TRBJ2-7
TGTGCCAGCAGCGCCTCAGGGGGAAGCTACGAGCAGTACTTC
CASSASGGSYEQYF
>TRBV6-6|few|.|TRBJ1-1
TGTGCCAGCAGTTCCTCGGGGGGAGAGGCTGAAGCTTTCTTT
CASSSSGGEAEAFF
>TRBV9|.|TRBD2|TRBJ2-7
TGTGCCAGCAGCCAGTACCAGGGCGGGGGGGCCAAAGAGCAGTACTTC
CASSQYQGGGAKEQYF
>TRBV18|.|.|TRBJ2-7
TGTGCCAGCTCACCGTCACGCCACGAGCAGTACTTC
CASSPSRHEQYF
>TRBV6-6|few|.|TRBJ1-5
TGTGCCAGCAGTGCCGATGGAGTGGGAGGTCAGCCCCAGCATTTT
CASSADGVGGQPQHF
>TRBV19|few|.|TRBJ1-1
TGTGCCAGCACCCAAGGGAGTCAGTTGAACACTGAAGCTTTCTTT
CASTQGSQLNTEAFF
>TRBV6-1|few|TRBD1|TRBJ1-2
TGTGCCAGCAGTGCGTTCGACAGGGGGCGGGATGGCTACACCTTC
CASSAFDRGRDGYTF
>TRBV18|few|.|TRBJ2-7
TGTGCCAGCTCACCAGGGGGCGACGAGCAGTACTTC
CASSPGGDEQYF
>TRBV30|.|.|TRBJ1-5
TGTGCCTGGGCGGAAGGGGCCCAGCCCCAGCATTTT
CAWAEGAQPQHF
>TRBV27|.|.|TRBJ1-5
TGTGCCAGCAGTTTAATAAATCAGCCCCAGCATTTT
CASSLINQPQHF
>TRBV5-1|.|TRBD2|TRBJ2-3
TGCGCCAGCAGCGCAGGACTAGCGGTTACGCAGTATTTT
CASSAGLAVTQYF
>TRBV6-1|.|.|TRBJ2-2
TGTGCCAGCAGTGAATGGGAGGGGGAGCTGTTTTTT
CASSEWEGELFF
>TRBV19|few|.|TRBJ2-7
TGTGCCAGTAGTGCAGCGGGCGGCTACGAGCAGTACTTC
CASSAAGGYEQYF
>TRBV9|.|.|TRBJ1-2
TGTGCCAGCAGCGTACCTAAGGATGGCACAGCTAACTATGGCTACACCTTC
CASSVPKDGTANYGYTF
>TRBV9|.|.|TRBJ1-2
TGTGCCAGCAGCCCCGGTTCAGGGTACGGCCTCTATGGCTACACCTTC
CASSPGSGYGLYGYTF
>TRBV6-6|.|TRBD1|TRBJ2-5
TGTGCCAGCAGGCGACAGGGGGCTACGGGAGAGACCCAGTACTTC
CASRRQGATGETQYF
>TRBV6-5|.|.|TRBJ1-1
TGTGCCAGCAGTTACGGTAGGAGGTGGGGGCACACTGAAGCTTTCTTT
CASSYGRRWGHTEAFF
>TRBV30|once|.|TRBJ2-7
TGTGCCTTACAGGAAAGCTCCTACGAGCAGTACTTC
CALQESSYEQYF
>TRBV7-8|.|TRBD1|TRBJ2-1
TGTGCCAGCAGCTTAGCCGGGACAGCGTTCAATGAGCAGTTCTTC
CASSLAGTAFNEQFF